Listed below are T cell receptor beta chains from one sample, sequenced in a study of cytomegalovirus exposure and HLA in healthy donors. TCRdb's copy holds only in-frame clones and misses some; the assay was immunoSEQ multiplex PCR. The sample records roughly 100,000 clones, 78% being singletons. What was sequenced was PBMCs. These receptors came from a woman in her sixties in good health and CMV-seronegative. Both conserved end residues are part of each CDR3. D genes are given only for firm matches. A row's size may be missing; if present it is once, few, many or a size class.

clone_size,j_call,v_call,d_call,cdr3_nt,cdr3_aa
.,TRBJ2-1,TRBV25-1,TRBD2,TGTGCCAGCAGTGCCTTAGGGGAGGGTTGGGATGAGCAGTTCTTC,CASSALGEGWDEQFF
once,TRBJ1-5,TRBV4-1,TRBD1,TGCGCCAGCAGCCTAACTACTTGGACAGGGTCTATCGGCAATCAGCCCCAGCATTTT,CASSLTTWTGSIGNQPQHF
.,TRBJ1-6,TRBV7-2,TRBD1,TGTGCCAGCTCAGGACAGGGCGTCGTTTCACCCCTCCACTTT,CASSGQGVVSPLHF
.,TRBJ1-1,TRBV29-1,.,TGCAGCGTTGTTAGGGGTACTGAAGCTTTCTTT,CSVVRGTEAFF
.,TRBJ1-1,TRBV29-1,TRBD1,TGCAGCGGGACAGGGAACACTGAAGCTTTCTTT,CSGTGNTEAFF
.,TRBJ1-2,TRBV5-1,.,TGCGCCAGCAGCTTGAGTCCGACAGCCTTGGGGTATGGCTACACCTTC,CASSLSPTALGYGYTF
few,TRBJ2-3,TRBV11-3,TRBD2,TGTGCCAGCAGCTCCCGGAGCGGGAGCGGCACAGATACGCAGTATTTT,CASSSRSGSGTDTQYF
.,TRBJ1-2,TRBV7-8,.,TGTGCCAGCAGCCTGTATAGGGTCCGGCCACAGGGAGCTAACTATGGCTACACCTTC,CASSLYRVRPQGANYGYTF
.,TRBJ1-5,TRBV19,.,TGTGCCAGTAGTATTTCCCAGGGGCGGAGGAATCAGCCCCAGCATTTT,CASSISQGRRNQPQHF
.,TRBJ2-2,TRBV27,.,TGTGCCAGCGCGGTAGCGCAGAACACCGGGGAGCTGTTTTTT,CASAVAQNTGELFF
once,TRBJ2-1,TRBV19,TRBD1,TGTGCCAGTAGTATAGGCAGGGGGCTTTCCTACAATGAGCAGTTCTTC,CASSIGRGLSYNEQFF
.,TRBJ2-3,TRBV29-1,.,TGCAGCGTTGGGGCCGGGAGAAAATCGGATACGCAGTATTTT,CSVGAGRKSDTQYF
.,TRBJ1-2,TRBV6-5,.,TGTGCCACAAAAAGCGGCTATGGCTACACCTTC,CATKSGYGYTF
.,TRBJ2-1,TRBV5-4,TRBD1,TGTGCCAGCAGCATGGGACAGGGGGCATACAATGAGCAGTTCTTC,CASSMGQGAYNEQFF
.,TRBJ1-6,TRBV2,.,TGTGCCAGCAGGCAAACCACAGGTTCCCTCCACTTT,CASRQTTGSLHF
.,TRBJ2-3,TRBV5-4,TRBD1,TGTGCCAGCAGCTCCGGGACAGGGGGCGGCACAGATACGCAGTATTTT,CASSSGTGGGTDTQYF
.,TRBJ2-1,TRBV5-4,.,TGTGCCAGCAGCTTGGCCCACCAGCGGGCCCTGAATGAGCAGTTCTTC,CASSLAHQRALNEQFF
.,TRBJ1-2,TRBV21-1,.,TGTGCCAGCAGCAAAGGAAGTCTCCCGGGCTATGGCTACACCTTC,CASSKGSLPGYGYTF
few,TRBJ1-5,TRBV19,.,TGTGCCAGTACAGACACTAATCAGCCCCAGCATTTT,CASTDTNQPQHF
.,TRBJ1-2,TRBV27,.,TGTGCCAGCAGTTTATCAATCCCCAGAGGGGGCTATGGCTACACCTTC,CASSLSIPRGGYGYTF
.,TRBJ1-1,TRBV7-9,TRBD1,TGTGCCAGCAAATTAGCAGGGGGCGATTGGGCTTTCTTT,CASKLAGGDWAFF
.,TRBJ1-3,TRBV2,.,TGTGCCAGCTCCTCCGAGCCCGGGATGACTGTGGGAAACACCATATATTTT,CASSSEPGMTVGNTIYF
few,TRBJ2-5,TRBV5-1,TRBD1,TGCGCCAGCAGACAGGGGGCCAGAGAGACCCAGTACTTC,CASRQGARETQYF
.,TRBJ1-2,TRBV5-4,TRBD1,TGTGCCAGCAGCTTGTATAGGTCGGACAGGGGGAACTATGGCTACACCTTC,CASSLYRSDRGNYGYTF
.,TRBJ2-3,TRBV5-1,TRBD1,TGCGCCAGCAGCTTGGAGGACAGGGATAGCACAGATACGCAGTATTTT,CASSLEDRDSTDTQYF
.,TRBJ2-1,TRBV13,TRBD2,TGTGCCACCACGCCCTTTCTAGCGGGGCAGTCCTACAATGAGCAGTTCTTC,CATTPFLAGQSYNEQFF
.,TRBJ2-7,TRBV12-5,TRBD1,TGTGCTAGTGGTTATCGACCGGGACAGGGGTCTCAGATGGCCTACGAGCAGTACTTC,CASGYRPGQGSQMAYEQYF
.,TRBJ2-1,TRBV7-2,TRBD1,TGTGCCAGCAGCTTCGTTAGACAGGGTAAGAATGAGCAGTTCTTC,CASSFVRQGKNEQFF
.,TRBJ1-1,TRBV29-1,TRBD1,TGCAGCGTTGGGGACAGGGGGCAATGGAACACTGAAGCTTTCTTT,CSVGDRGQWNTEAFF